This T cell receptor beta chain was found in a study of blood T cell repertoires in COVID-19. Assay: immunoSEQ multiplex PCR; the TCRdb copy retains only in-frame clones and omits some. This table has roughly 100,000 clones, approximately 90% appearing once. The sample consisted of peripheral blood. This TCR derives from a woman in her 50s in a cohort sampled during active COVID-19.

CDR3 region: CATSRAGGGNQPQHF. The CDR3 nucleotides are TGTGCCACCAGCCGCGCAGGGGGAGGCAATCAGCCCCAGCATTTT. This chain links TRBV24-1 with TRBJ1-5, with 7 bases that match TRBD1. V shed 7 bases, J shed 2 bases, and the junction held 7 bases outside the gene matches. CDR3 length: 15 residues. Germline V gene lookup returns CDR1 KGHDR and CDR2 SFDVKD.